The present TCR beta chain was sequenced within a study of shared clonotypes between healthy human individuals. Study context: Donors, aged 18 to 49, were a couple of women and a few men.

This CDR3 has 14 residues. Per germline, CDR1 MGHRA and CDR2 YSYEKL. Trimming left V 4 bases short and J 9 bases short, with 15 bases between. Researchers sequenced unsorted PBMC DNA using ten immunoSEQ deep assay plates. Libraries were prepared by immunoSEQ multiplex PCR; TCRdb keeps only in-frame clonotypes and omits some of them. Of 400,000 to 500,000 clones listed, less than 80% are singletons. The V call is TRBV4-1, the J call TRBJ2-2; D not certain. The sample taken for sequencing was PBMCs. The TCR sequence derives from a woman aged 40 to 49 in good health. Some clones in this sample may be carry-over from other donors' samples. The CDR3 bases are TGCGCCAGCAGCCGTATAGGAGTCGTCCGGGAGCTGTTTTTT. The encoded protein is CASSRIGVVRELFF.